The clone carrying this T cell receptor (beta chain) was counted ten times or more. Antigen: not known. The entry originates in a study of identical twins. Study-level points and caveats: Low generation-probability sequences were in excess among twin-shared out-of-frame alpha sequences. With abundant cord blood beta clonotypes, insertions were fewer; memory repertoires showed no such pattern. Models underestimated how often monozygotic twins shared out-of-frame TCR alpha.

Germline V gene data show CDR1 as DFQATT and CDR2 as SNEGSKA (reference sequence). Trimming removed 2 bases from V and 3 bases from J; junction bases left unmatched: 14. The CDR3 is 17 residues long. A universal primer site came from template switching; cDNA carried unique molecular identifiers. TCRdb fed the 5' RACE reads into MiXCR, producing one record per CDR3 protein. The sample carries a few hundred thousand distinct CDR3 sequences, approximately 17% recorded once. The chain is built from TRBV20-1 and TRBJ2-3; 7 bases match TRBD2. The material sequenced was naive T cells sorted from blood. The receptor comes from a man in his fifties in good health. For the CDR3, the DNA is TGCAGTGCTAGATCGACGTATAGGCGGGAGCGTACAGATACGCAGTATTTT. This encodes CSARSTYRRERTDTQYF.